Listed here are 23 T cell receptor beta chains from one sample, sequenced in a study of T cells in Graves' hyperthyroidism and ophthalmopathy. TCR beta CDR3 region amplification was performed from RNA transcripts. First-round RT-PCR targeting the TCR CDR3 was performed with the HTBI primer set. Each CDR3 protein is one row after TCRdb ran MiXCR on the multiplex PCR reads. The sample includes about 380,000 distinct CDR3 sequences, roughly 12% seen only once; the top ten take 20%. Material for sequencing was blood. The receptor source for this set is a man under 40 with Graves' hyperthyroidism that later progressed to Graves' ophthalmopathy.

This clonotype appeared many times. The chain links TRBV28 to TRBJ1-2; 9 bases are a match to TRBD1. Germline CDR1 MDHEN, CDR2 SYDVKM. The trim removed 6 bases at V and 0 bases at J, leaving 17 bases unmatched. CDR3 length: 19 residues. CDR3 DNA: TGTGCCAGCAGCGACACGCCCGGACAGGGGAAAAGGACTAACTATGGCTACACCTTC. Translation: CASSDTPGQGKRTNYGYTF.

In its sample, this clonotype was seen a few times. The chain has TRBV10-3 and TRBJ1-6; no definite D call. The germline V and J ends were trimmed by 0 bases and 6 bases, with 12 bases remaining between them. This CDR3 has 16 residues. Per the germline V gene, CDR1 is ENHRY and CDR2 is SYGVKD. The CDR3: CAISESVMDPNSPLHF. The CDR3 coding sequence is TGTGCCATCAGTGAGTCCGTCATGGATCCTAATTCACCCCTCCACTTT.

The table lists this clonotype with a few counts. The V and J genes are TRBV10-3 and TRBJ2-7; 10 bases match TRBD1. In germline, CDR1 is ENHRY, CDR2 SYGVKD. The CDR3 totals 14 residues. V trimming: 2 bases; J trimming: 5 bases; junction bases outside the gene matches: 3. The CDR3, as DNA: TGTGCCATCAGTGAGCGGGACAGGGGTCACGAGCAGTACTTC. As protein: CAISERDRGHEQYF.

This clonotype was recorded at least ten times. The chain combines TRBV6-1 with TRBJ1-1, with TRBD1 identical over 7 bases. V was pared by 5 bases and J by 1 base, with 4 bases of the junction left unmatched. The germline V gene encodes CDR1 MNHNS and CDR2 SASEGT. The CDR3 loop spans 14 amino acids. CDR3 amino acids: CASSPRGPNTEAFF. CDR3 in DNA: TGTGCCAGCAGTCCGAGGGGGCCGAACACTGAAGCTTTCTTT.

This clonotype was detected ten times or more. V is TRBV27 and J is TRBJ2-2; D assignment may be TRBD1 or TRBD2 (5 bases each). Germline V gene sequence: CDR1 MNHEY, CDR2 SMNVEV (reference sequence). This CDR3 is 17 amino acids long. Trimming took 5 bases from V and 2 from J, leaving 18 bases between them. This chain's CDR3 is CASSPTHGTVNTGELFF. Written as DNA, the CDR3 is TGTGCCAGCAGTCCAACCCACGGGACGGTAAACACCGGGGAGCTGTTTTTT.

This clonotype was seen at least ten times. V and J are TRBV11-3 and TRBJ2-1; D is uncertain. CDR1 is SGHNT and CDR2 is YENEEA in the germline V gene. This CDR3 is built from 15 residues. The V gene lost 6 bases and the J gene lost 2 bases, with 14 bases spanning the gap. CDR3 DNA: TGTGCCAGCAGGGATCCGGGCCGAGCCTACAATGAGCAGTTCTTC. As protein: CASRDPGRAYNEQFF.

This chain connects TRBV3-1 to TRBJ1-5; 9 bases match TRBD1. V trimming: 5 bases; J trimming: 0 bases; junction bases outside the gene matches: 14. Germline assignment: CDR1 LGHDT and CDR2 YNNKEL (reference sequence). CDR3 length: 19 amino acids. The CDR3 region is CASSSGTGRALYSNQPQHF. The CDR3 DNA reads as TGTGCCAGCAGCTCCGGGACAGGGAGGGCCCTTTATAGCAATCAGCCCCAGCATTTT.

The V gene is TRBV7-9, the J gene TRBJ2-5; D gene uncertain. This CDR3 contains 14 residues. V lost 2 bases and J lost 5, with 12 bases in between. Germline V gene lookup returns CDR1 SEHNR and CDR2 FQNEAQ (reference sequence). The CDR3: CASSLRASEETQYF. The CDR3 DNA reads TGTGCCAGCAGCTTAAGGGCCTCGGAGGAGACCCAGTACTTC.

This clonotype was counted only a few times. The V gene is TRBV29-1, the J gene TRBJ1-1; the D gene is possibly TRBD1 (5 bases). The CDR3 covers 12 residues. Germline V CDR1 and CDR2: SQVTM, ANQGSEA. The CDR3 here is CVLGQGGTEAFF. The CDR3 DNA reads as TGCGTCCTGGGCCAGGGCGGCACTGAAGCTTTCTTT.

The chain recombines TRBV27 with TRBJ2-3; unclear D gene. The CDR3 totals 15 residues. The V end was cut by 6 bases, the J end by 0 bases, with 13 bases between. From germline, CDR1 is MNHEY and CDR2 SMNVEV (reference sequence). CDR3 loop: CASSLDTLSTDTQYF. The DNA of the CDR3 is TGTGCCAGCAGCCTAGATACCCTGAGCACAGATACGCAGTATTTT.

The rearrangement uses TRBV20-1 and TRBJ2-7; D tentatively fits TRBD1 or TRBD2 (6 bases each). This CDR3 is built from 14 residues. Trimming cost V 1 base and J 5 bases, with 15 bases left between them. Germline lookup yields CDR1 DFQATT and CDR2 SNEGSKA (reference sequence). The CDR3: CSARVTGRTDEQYF. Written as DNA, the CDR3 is TGCAGTGCTAGAGTTACAGGGAGGACCGACGAGCAGTACTTC.

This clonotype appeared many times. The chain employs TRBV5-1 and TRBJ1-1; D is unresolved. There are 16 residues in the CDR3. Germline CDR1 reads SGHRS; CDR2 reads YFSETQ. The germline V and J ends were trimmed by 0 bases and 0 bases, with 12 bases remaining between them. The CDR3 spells CASSLDPGPLNTEAFF. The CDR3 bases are TGCGCCAGCAGCTTGGACCCCGGACCCTTGAACACTGAAGCTTTCTTT.

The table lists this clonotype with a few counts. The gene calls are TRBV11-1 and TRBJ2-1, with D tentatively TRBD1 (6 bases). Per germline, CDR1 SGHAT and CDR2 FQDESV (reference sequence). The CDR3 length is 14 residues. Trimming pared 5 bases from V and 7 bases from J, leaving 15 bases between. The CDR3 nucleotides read TGTGCCAGCAGCAGTCCGGGACAAGGGAATGAGCAGTTCTTC. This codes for CASSSPGQGNEQFF. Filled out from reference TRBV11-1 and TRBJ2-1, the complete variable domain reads EAEVAQSPRYKITEKSQAVAFWCDPISGHATLYWYRQILGQGPELLVQFQDESVVDDSQLPKDRFSAERLKGVDSTLKIQPAELGDSAMYLCASSSPGQGNEQFFGPGTRLTVL.

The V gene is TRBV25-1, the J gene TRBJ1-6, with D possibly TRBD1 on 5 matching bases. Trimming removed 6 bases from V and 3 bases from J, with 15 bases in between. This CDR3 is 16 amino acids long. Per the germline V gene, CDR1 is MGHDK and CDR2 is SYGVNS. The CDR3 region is CASRKAGYDYNSPLHF. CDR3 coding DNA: TGTGCCAGCAGGAAGGCAGGGTACGACTATAATTCACCCCTCCACTTT.

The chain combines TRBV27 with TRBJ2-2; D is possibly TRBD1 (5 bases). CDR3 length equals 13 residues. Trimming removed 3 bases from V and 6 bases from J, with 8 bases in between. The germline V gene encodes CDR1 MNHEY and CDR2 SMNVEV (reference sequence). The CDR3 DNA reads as TGTGCCAGCAGTTTTGGGGCGCCCGGGGAGCTGTTTTTT. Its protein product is CASSFGAPGELFF.

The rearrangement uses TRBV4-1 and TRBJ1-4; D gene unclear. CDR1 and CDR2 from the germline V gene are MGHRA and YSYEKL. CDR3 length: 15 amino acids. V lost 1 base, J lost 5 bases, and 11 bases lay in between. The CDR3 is CASSQGRHPNEKLFF. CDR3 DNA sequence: TGCGCCAGCAGCCAAGGAAGACACCCAAATGAAAAACTGTTTTTT.

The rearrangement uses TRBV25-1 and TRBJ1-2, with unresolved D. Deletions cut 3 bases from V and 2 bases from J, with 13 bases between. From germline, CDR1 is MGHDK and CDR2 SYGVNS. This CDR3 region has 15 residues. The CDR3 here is CASSEGVSGNYGYTF. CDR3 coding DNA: TGTGCCAGCAGTGAGGGAGTGTCAGGAAACTATGGCTACACCTTC.

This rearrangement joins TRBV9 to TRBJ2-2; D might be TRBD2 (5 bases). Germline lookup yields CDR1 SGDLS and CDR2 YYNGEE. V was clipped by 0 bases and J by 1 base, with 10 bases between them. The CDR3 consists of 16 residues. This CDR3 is CASSVERGLNTGELFF. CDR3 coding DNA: TGTGCCAGCAGCGTAGAAAGAGGGTTGAACACCGGGGAGCTGTTTTTT.

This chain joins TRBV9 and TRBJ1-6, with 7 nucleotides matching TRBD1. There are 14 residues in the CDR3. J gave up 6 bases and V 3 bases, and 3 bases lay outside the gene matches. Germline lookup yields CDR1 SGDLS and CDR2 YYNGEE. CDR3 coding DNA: TGTGCCAGCAGCGAGGGACAGTTTAATTCACCCCTCCACTTT. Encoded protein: CASSEGQFNSPLHF.

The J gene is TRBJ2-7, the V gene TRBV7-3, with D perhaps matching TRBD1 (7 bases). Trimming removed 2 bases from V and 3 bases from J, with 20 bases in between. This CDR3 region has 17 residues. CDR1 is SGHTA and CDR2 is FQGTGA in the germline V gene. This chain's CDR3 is CASSLEPGGRGVYEQYF. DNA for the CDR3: TGTGCCAGCAGCTTAGAGCCCGGGGGCAGGGGGGTCTACGAGCAGTACTTC.

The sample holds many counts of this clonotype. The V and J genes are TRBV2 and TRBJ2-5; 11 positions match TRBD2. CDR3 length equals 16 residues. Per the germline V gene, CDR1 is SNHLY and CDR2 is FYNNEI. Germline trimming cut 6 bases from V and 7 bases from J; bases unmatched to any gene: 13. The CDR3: CASSLAGGHHQRTQYF. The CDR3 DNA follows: TGTGCCAGCAGCCTAGCGGGGGGCCACCATCAAAGGACCCAGTACTTC.

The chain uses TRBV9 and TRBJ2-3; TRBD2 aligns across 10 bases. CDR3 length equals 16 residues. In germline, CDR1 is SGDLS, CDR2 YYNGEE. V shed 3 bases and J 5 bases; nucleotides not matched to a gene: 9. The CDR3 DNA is TGTGCCAGCAGCGCCGACAGCGGGGGGGCCCGAGATACGCAGTATTTT. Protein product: CASSADSGGARDTQYF. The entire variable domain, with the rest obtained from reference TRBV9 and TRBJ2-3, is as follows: DSGVTQTPKHLITATGQRVTLRCSPRSGDLSVYWYQQSLDQGLQFLIQYYNGEERAKGNILERFSAQQFPDLHSELNLSSLELGDSALYFCASSADSGGARDTQYFGPGTRLTVL.

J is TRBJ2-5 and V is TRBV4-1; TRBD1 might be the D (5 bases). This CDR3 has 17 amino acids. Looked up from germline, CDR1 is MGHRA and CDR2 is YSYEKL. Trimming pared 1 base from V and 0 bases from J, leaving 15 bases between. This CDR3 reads CASSQVGQGRNQETQYF. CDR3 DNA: TGCGCCAGCAGCCAAGTCGGGCAGGGTCGGAACCAAGAGACCCAGTACTTC.